These T cell receptor beta chains were read from a single sample in a study of Graves' ophthalmopathy and Graves' hyperthyroidism. From the multiplex PCR reads, TCRdb called clonotypes with MiXCR, one entry per CDR3 protein. The sample contains approximately 480,000 distinct CDR3 sequences, around an eighth of which appear only once. The sequenced material came from blood. The receptors here all came from a woman in her twenties or thirties with Graves' ophthalmopathy. CDR3s include the opening cysteine and the closing phenylalanine or tryptophan. Fields, in order: clone size, J gene, V gene, D gene, CDR3 protein, CDR3 DNA. D genes are given only for firm matches. Not all rows give a size; the values are once, few, many and, for expanded clones, a class.

many TRBJ2-7 TRBV18 TRBD1 CASSPPGQPYEQYF TGTGCCAGCTCACCACCGGGACAGCCCTACGAGCAGTACTTC
many TRBJ2-7 TRBV27 - CASSLKGDLSYEQYF TGTGCCAGCAGCCTGAAGGGGGATCTATCCTACGAGCAGTACTTC
many TRBJ1-2 TRBV29-1 - CSVETGAGGYTF TGCAGCGTTGAAACCGGGGCCGGGGGCTACACCTTC
- TRBJ2-7 TRBV12-3/TRBV12-4 - CASSSPDSAYEQYF TGTGCCAGCAGTTCACCGGACAGCGCCTACGAGCAGTACTTC
few TRBJ1-1 TRBV19 - CASLRGLTEAFF TGTGCCAGTCTTCGGGGTCTCACTGAAGCTTTCTTT
few TRBJ1-2 TRBV11-2 TRBD1 CASSLDRDNTF TGTGCCAGCAGCTTGGACAGGGATAACACCTTC
many TRBJ1-1 TRBV7-9 - CASSLVNRVNTEAFF TGTGCCAGCAGCTTAGTTAACAGGGTGAACACTGAAGCTTTCTTT
- TRBJ2-5 TRBV10-3 TRBD1 CASSGLDRQETQYF TGTGCCAGCAGTGGGTTGGACAGGCAAGAGACCCAGTACTTC
- TRBJ1-5 TRBV20-1 - CSAPTGLGKPQHF TGCAGTGCTCCGACAGGTCTGGGTAAGCCCCAGCATTTT
many TRBJ1-5 TRBV27 - CAIPKGVIWWINQPQHF TGTGCCATCCCGAAGGGAGTGATTTGGTGGATCAATCAGCCCCAGCATTTT